This TCR beta chain was recorded in a study of spatial heterogeneity in lung cancer. On the study more broadly: There was a strong correlation between the counts of TCR transcripts measured in tumor regions and a T cell transcriptional module score that was calculated from matched bulk RNA-seq. Findings of the study overall: Tracking of tumor mutation counts was seen in expanded intratumoral alpha and beta TCR counts. Estimated TCR-seq coverage of tumor T cells was only about 7% for alpha chains. For beta chains, the corresponding estimate was about 14%.

MiXCR was run by TCRdb on the 5' RACE reads, yielding one entry per CDR3 protein. Of just under 4,500 distinct CDR3 sequences listed, 6% to 9% are singletons. Time point denoted: sample taken at primary tumor resection. The donor population consisted of some 72 patients with untreated, early-stage non-small cell lung cancer. Tumor, nontumor lung or frozen PBMC supplied whole RNA, sequenced without sorting. V shed 6 bases, J shed 8 bases, and the junction held 9 bases outside the gene matches. The CDR3 sequence is 13 residues long. Germline assignment: CDR1 GTSNPN and CDR2 SVGIG (reference sequence). This clonotype is judged medium-sized. Its antigen remains unknown.

The TCR was taken from a male donor with early-stage non-small cell lung cancer. This sequence joins TRBV30 and TRBJ2-3, with 9 positions matching TRBD2. Sequencing used lung tumor tissue, obtained at surgery. The CDR3 sequence is CACMREGLATQYF. The CDR3 DNA reads as TGTGCCTGTATGCGGGAGGGCCTTGCTACGCAGTATTTT.